Each of the 3 T cell receptor beta chains below was sequenced from the same sample in a study of T cell responses to AZD1222 COVID-19 vaccine. This table comes from immunoSEQ multiplex PCR, and its TCRdb copy is limited to in-frame clones, with some not included. The table shows about 120,000 clones, with less than 90% occurring only once. The sample in question was peripheral blood, obtained on day 0 of AZD1222 vaccination. These TCRs come from an adult in good health.

The V gene is TRBV7-9, the J gene TRBJ1-2; D unresolved. Germline values: CDR1 SEHNR, CDR2 FQNEAQ (reference sequence). There are 13 residues in the CDR3. Trimming removed 3 bases from V and 0 bases from J, with 5 bases in between. DNA of the CDR3: TGTGCCAGCAGCTTTCGTGCTAACTATGGCTACACCTTC. Translation: CASSFRANYGYTF.

V is TRBV6-5 and J is TRBJ1-5; no clear D. The germline CDR1 and CDR2 sequences are MNHEY and SVGAGI. V shed 0 bases and J shed 5 bases, with 5 bases lying between them. This CDR3 is built from 13 residues. The DNA for the CDR3 is TGTGCCAGCAGTTACTCAGTAGATCAGCCCCAGCATTTT. Protein sequence: CASSYSVDQPQHF.

This clone turned up a few times. The J gene is TRBJ1-4, the V gene TRBV11-2, with D possibly matching TRBD1 (6 bases). CDR1 and CDR2 (germline): SGHAT, FQNNGV. V was pared by 4 bases and J by 7 bases, with 13 bases between. The CDR3 has 14 residues. The CDR3 sequence: CASSSDRRSEKLFF. DNA of the CDR3: TGTGCCAGCAGCTCGGACAGAAGGAGTGAAAAACTGTTTTTT.